This entry lists 30 T cell receptor beta chains sequenced from one sample in a study of cytomegalovirus exposure and HLA in healthy donors. Amplification used 60 Vbeta primers and 13 Jbeta primers. Clones were read by immunoSEQ multiplex PCR, and TCRdb kept only the in-frame ones, dropping some. The table includes 76,000 or so clones, around 84% detected once. What was sequenced was PBMCs. These receptors all stem from a woman aged 40 to 50 in good health and CMV-seropositive.

In this sample, this clone turned up once. The chain recombines TRBV19 with TRBJ2-3; 7 bases fit TRBD2. This CDR3 is built from 14 residues. CDR1 and CDR2 (germline): LNHDA, SQIVND (reference sequence). The V and J ends lost 8 bases and 0 bases, in that order; junction bases with no gene match: 5. CDR3 DNA: TGTGCCAGTTCGAGCGGGACTAGCACAGATACGCAGTATTTT. This sequence encodes CASSSGTSTDTQYF. The full variable domain, rest sourced from reference TRBV19 and TRBJ2-3, is DGGITQSPKYLFRKEGQNVTLSCEQNLNHDAMYWYRQDPGQGLRLIYYSQIVNDFQKGDIAEGYSVSREKKESFPLTVTSAQKNPTAFYLCASSSGTSTDTQYFGPGTRLTVL.

This clone has only one observation. In DNA form, the CDR3 reads TGTGCCTGGACCCAAACGGGGGAAAAACTGTTTTTT. It yields the protein CAWTQTGEKLFF. This chain uses TRBV30 with TRBJ1-4; D call uncertain. The length of the CDR3 is 12 residues. Deletions cut 4 bases from V and 8 bases from J, with 11 bases between. The germline CDR1 and CDR2 sequences are GTSNPN and SVGIG (reference sequence).

This clone showed up just a few times. The CDR3 coding sequence is TGTGCCAGCAGCTTAAACCCCTCCGGACTAGCGGGCCGGGGGGCTGAGCAGTTCTTC. It encodes CASSLNPSGLAGRGAEQFF. The rearrangement uses TRBV7-2 and TRBJ2-1; the match to TRBD2 covers 11 bases. The CDR3 consists of 19 residues. The V gene end was trimmed by 2 bases and the J gene end by 9 bases; junction bases not matched to a gene: 18. Per germline, CDR1 SGHTA and CDR2 FQGNSA.

V gene TRBV7-2 combines with J gene TRBJ2-3; 7 bases fit TRBD2. V lost 4 bases and J lost 5; bases outside the gene matches: 9. The length of the CDR3 is 15 residues. Germline CDR1 is SGHTA and CDR2 is FQGNSA. The CDR3 spells CASSYGLVVGDTQYF. The CDR3 nucleotides read TGTGCCAGCAGCTACGGACTAGTCGTAGGAGATACGCAGTATTTT.

This chain uses TRBV6-6 with TRBJ1-5, with a weak D call TRBD1 (5 bases). The V end lost 5 bases, the J end lost 6 bases, and 5 bases lay between the germline ends. CDR1 is MNHNY and CDR2 is SVGAGI in the germline V gene (reference sequence). The CDR3 sequence is 11 residues long. As DNA, the CDR3 is TGTGCCAGCAGTGACAGTCAGCCCCAGCATTTT. This encodes CASSDSQPQHF.

This clone was found a few times. The chain has TRBV14 and TRBJ1-6; D not certain. Trimming stripped 6 bases from V and 0 bases from J, with 15 bases between. Germline loops: CDR1 SGHDN, CDR2 FVKESK. The CDR3 contains 17 residues. The CDR3 sequence is CASRSSGQGSYNSPLHF. CDR3 DNA: TGTGCCAGCAGATCTTCAGGTCAAGGCTCCTATAATTCACCCCTCCACTTT.

The V and J genes are TRBV2 and TRBJ1-2; 7 positions agree with TRBD1. This CDR3 is built from 13 residues. From germline, CDR1 is SNHLY and CDR2 FYNNEI. The junction had 5 bases not matched to a gene; V was cut back by 8 bases and J by 2 bases. The CDR3 protein is CASQGGANYGYTF. CDR3 bases: TGTGCCAGCCAGGGGGGCGCGAACTATGGCTACACCTTC.

The chain has TRBV27 and TRBJ1-1, with D unresolved. The CDR3 has 14 residues. Trimming left V 5 bases short and J 5 bases short, with 15 bases between. CDR1 is MNHEY, CDR2 SMNVEV, per germline (reference sequence). The CDR3 nucleotides read TGTGCCAGCAGTAAATCGGGGAGGGTTACTGAAGCTTTCTTT. It translates to CASSKSGRVTEAFF.

This chain joins TRBV9 and TRBJ2-5; D perhaps matches TRBD2 (6 bases). V shed 4 bases and J shed 2 bases, with 12 bases lying between them. Germline-derived CDR1 and CDR2 are SGDLS and YYNGEE. The CDR3 covers 14 residues. The CDR3 bases are TGTGCCAGCAGCCCACGGGACTTTCAAGAGACCCAGTACTTC. It specifies CASSPRDFQETQYF.

The CDR3, as DNA: TGTGCCAGCAGCTTAGAGGACAGGGGGCATGGTACAGATACGCAGTATTTT. Its translation is CASSLEDRGHGTDTQYF. The V call is TRBV7-9, the J call TRBJ2-3; TRBD1 agrees at 11 bases. Germline loops: CDR1 SEHNR, CDR2 FQNEAQ (reference sequence). This CDR3 has 17 amino acids. The trim removed 1 base at V and 3 bases at J, leaving 6 bases unmatched.

The rearrangement links TRBV2 to TRBJ1-5; 8 bases agree with TRBD1. CDR1 and CDR2 from the germline V gene are SNHLY and FYNNEI. V lost 4 bases, J lost 7 bases, and 6 bases stayed unmatched. The CDR3 contains 14 residues. The CDR3 spells CASSGSGGRQPQHF. DNA of the CDR3: TGTGCCAGCAGTGGTTCAGGGGGCCGACAGCCCCAGCATTTT.

This chain uses TRBV11-2 with TRBJ2-2, with D perhaps TRBD1 (6 bases). The CDR3 runs 15 residues. Germline CDR1 and CDR2: SGHAT and FQNNGV. The V end lost 6 bases, the J end lost 3 bases, and 14 bases lay between the germline ends. The CDR3 protein is CASSPVQGYTGELFF. The CDR3 DNA follows: TGTGCCAGCAGTCCAGTACAGGGTTACACCGGGGAGCTGTTTTTT. Looking up the rest from reference TRBV11-2 and TRBJ2-2 gives the full variable domain: EAGVAQSPRYKIIEKRQSVAFWCNPISGHATLYWYQQILGQGPKLLIQFQNNGVVDDSQLPKDRFSAERLKGVDSTLKIQPAKLEDSAVYLCASSPVQGYTGELFFGEGSRLTVL.

This clone was seen a single time. The chain has TRBV7-3 and TRBJ2-3; 14 bases match TRBD2. Germline trimming cut 5 bases from V and 2 bases from J; bases unmatched to any gene: 9. The CDR3 contains 18 residues. Germline-derived CDR1 and CDR2 are SGHTA and FQGTGA. Written as DNA, the CDR3 is TGTGCCAGCAGCCCAAGCAGGGGACTAGCGGGGGCCACAGATACGCAGTATTTT. This encodes CASSPSRGLAGATDTQYF.

The chain uses TRBV5-6 and TRBJ2-7; no clear D gene. V was cut by 0 bases and J by 4 bases, with 5 bases left in between. There are 12 residues in the CDR3. Germline lookup yields CDR1 SGHDT and CDR2 YYEEEE. The CDR3 here is CASSLEYYEQYF. The CDR3 DNA reads TGTGCCAGCAGCTTGGAATATTACGAGCAGTACTTC.

The chain joins TRBV4-2 to TRBJ2-5; 9 nucleotides match TRBD2. V was pared by 1 base and J by 5 bases, with 8 bases of the junction left unmatched. This CDR3 has 16 amino acids. Germline V gene lookup returns CDR1 LGHNA and CDR2 YNFKEQ. The CDR3 region is CASSQVGGGAGETQYF. The CDR3 nucleotides are TGTGCCAGCAGCCAAGTAGGCGGGGGGGCCGGTGAGACCCAGTACTTC.

The chain links TRBV9 to TRBJ1-6, with 9 bases matching TRBD1. V was clipped by 4 bases and J by 7 bases; unmatched bases: 6. Germline CDR1 and CDR2: SGDLS and YYNGEE. This CDR3 has 15 residues. Written as DNA, the CDR3 is TGTGCCAGCAGCTCGACCGGGACAGGGAATTCACCCCTCCACTTT. It encodes CASSSTGTGNSPLHF.

In its sample, this clone was seen a few times. The V gene is TRBV19, the J gene TRBJ1-5; D ambiguous. The length of the CDR3 is 14 residues. Trimming left V 7 bases short and J 2 bases short, with 12 bases between. Germline V gives CDR1 LNHDA, CDR2 SQIVND (reference sequence). DNA for the CDR3: TGTGCCAGTAAATCGGAGCGTGGCAATCAGCCCCAGCATTTT. Translating it yields CASKSERGNQPQHF.

The rearrangement links TRBV18 to TRBJ2-5, with TRBD1 matching over 7 bases. With the DNA end fitting TRBJ2-7 better, the J assignment may be wrong. The CDR3 sequence is 13 residues long. CDR1 is KGHSH, CDR2 LQKENI, per germline. The CDR3 protein is CASSPGQSYEQYF. The CDR3 DNA sequence: TGTGCCAGCTCCCCGGGACAGTCCTACGAGCAGTACTTC.

The chain links TRBV7-9 to TRBJ2-1, with 8 bases identical to TRBD1. Germline CDR1 SEHNR, CDR2 FQNEAQ (reference sequence). V was clipped by 5 bases and J by 0 bases; unmatched bases: 6. This CDR3 contains 16 residues. CDR3 protein: CASSTTGGFSYNEQFF. In nucleotides, the CDR3 is TGTGCCAGCAGCACCACAGGGGGTTTCTCCTACAATGAGCAGTTCTTC. The variable domain in full, completed from reference TRBV7-9 and TRBJ2-1, reads DTGVSQNPRHKITKRGQNVTFRCDPISEHNRLYWYRQTLGQGPEFLTYFQNEAQLEKSRLLSDRFSAERPKGSFSTLEIQRTEQGDSAMYLCASSTTGGFSYNEQFFGPGTRLTVL.

The chain links TRBV11-1 to TRBJ2-7; 7 positions match TRBD2. This CDR3 has 15 residues. The junction had 5 bases not matched to a gene; V was cut back by 1 base and J by 2 bases. Germline V gene sequence: CDR1 SGHAT, CDR2 FQDESV (reference sequence). The CDR3, as DNA: TGTGCCAGCAGCTTAGGTGCGGGGGTACCCTACGAGCAGTACTTC. This codes for CASSLGAGVPYEQYF.

The V and J genes are TRBV11-2 and TRBJ1-6; no firm D call. The CDR3 contains 16 residues. V was shortened by 0 bases and J by 12 bases, with 18 bases between the two germline ends. CDR1 is SGHAT, CDR2 FQNNGV, per germline. Written as DNA, the CDR3 is TGTGCCAGCAGCTTAGATCTTTTTCGTGGGAGGCAACCCCTCCACTTT. Its protein product is CASSLDLFRGRQPLHF. Combining the CDR3 with reference TRBV11-2 and TRBJ1-6 gives the whole variable domain EAGVAQSPRYKIIEKRQSVAFWCNPISGHATLYWYQQILGQGPKLLIQFQNNGVVDDSQLPKDRFSAERLKGVDSTLKIQPAKLEDSAVYLCASSLDLFRGRQPLHFGNGTRLTVT.

The V call is TRBV7-2, the J call TRBJ2-2; possible D gene TRBD1, 6 bases. The CDR3 loop spans 12 amino acids. The V and J ends lost 6 bases and 8 bases respectively, with 10 bases between them. Germline V gives CDR1 SGHTA, CDR2 FQGNSA. CDR3 region: CASRSDRGELFF. For the CDR3, the DNA is TGTGCCAGCAGATCGGACAGAGGGGAGCTGTTTTTT.

This chain joins TRBV5-8 and TRBJ1-5; 8 bases fit TRBD1. Germline V gene lookup returns CDR1 SGHTS and CDR2 YDEGEE. The V and J ends lost 4 bases and 4 bases, in that order; junction bases with no gene match: 7. The CDR3 length is 15 residues. The CDR3 region has the DNA TGTGCCAGCAGCCCCACCGGGACAGGAAATCAGCCCCAGCATTTT. This sequence encodes CASSPTGTGNQPQHF.

The chain is built from TRBV11-2 and TRBJ2-7, with 7 bases that match TRBD2. Germline assignment: CDR1 SGHAT and CDR2 FQNNGV. The V gene end was trimmed by 5 bases and the J gene end by 2 bases; junction bases not matched to a gene: 9. This CDR3 contains 15 residues. CDR3 region: CASSPGLSNPYEQYF. DNA of the CDR3: TGTGCCAGCAGCCCGGGACTATCAAACCCCTACGAGCAGTACTTC.

The V call is TRBV5-1, the J call TRBJ1-5; D gene unclear. Germline CDR1 SGHRS, CDR2 YFSETQ. Trimming took 4 bases from V and 4 from J, leaving 15 bases between them. The CDR3 sequence is 15 residues long. The CDR3 here is CASSPGSGENQPQHF. The CDR3 DNA reads TGCGCCAGCAGCCCTGGTTCCGGGGAGAATCAGCCCCAGCATTTT.

The CDR3 coding sequence is TGTGCCAGCAGCCTACCCGGGACTACCACCGAGCAGTTCTTC. Its protein product is CASSLPGTTTEQFF. The chain combines TRBV7-6 with TRBJ2-1, with TRBD2 matching 7 bases. Trimming cost V 5 bases and J 10 bases; bases outside gene matches: 11. CDR1 SGHVS and CDR2 FNYEAQ come from the germline V gene. There are 14 residues in the CDR3.

The CDR3 DNA follows: TGTGCCAGCAGCTCCTCTAATGCGGGTATAAACTCTGGGGCCAACGTCCTGACTTTC. Protein: CASSSSNAGINSGANVLTF. The genes are TRBV13 and TRBJ2-6; TRBD2 might be the D (5 bases). V lost 4 bases and J lost 0, with 19 bases in between. The CDR3 sequence is 19 residues long. The V gene's germline CDR1 is PRHDT and CDR2 FYEKMQ (reference sequence).

The V and J genes are TRBV13 and TRBJ1-2, with 7 bases fitting TRBD1. Germline-derived CDR1 and CDR2 are PRHDT and FYEKMQ (reference sequence). With V trimmed by 5 bases and J by 8 bases, 8 bases remained unmatched. CDR3 length: 13 amino acids. The CDR3 loop is CASSPAHRGGYTF. In nucleotides, the CDR3 is TGTGCCAGCAGCCCCGCCCACAGGGGCGGCTACACCTTC.

The chain recombines TRBV9 with TRBJ1-5; D is uncertain. Trimming took off 2 bases at V and 3 bases at J, with 6 bases between the two ends. Germline V CDR1 and CDR2: SGDLS, YYNGEE. This CDR3 is built from 13 residues. The CDR3 here is CASSVGSNQPQHF. CDR3 DNA: TGTGCCAGCAGCGTCGGTTCCAATCAGCCCCAGCATTTT.

This clone appeared once. The V and J genes are TRBV7-9 and TRBJ1-4; 9 nucleotides match TRBD1. Trimming cost V 3 bases and J 5 bases; bases outside gene matches: 4. This CDR3 has 15 residues. Germline V lookup: CDR1 SEHNR, CDR2 FQNEAQ (reference sequence). CDR3 sequence (DNA): TGTGCCAGCAGCTTTCGACAGGGGGTGAATGAAAAACTGTTTTTT. This codes for CASSFRQGVNEKLFF.